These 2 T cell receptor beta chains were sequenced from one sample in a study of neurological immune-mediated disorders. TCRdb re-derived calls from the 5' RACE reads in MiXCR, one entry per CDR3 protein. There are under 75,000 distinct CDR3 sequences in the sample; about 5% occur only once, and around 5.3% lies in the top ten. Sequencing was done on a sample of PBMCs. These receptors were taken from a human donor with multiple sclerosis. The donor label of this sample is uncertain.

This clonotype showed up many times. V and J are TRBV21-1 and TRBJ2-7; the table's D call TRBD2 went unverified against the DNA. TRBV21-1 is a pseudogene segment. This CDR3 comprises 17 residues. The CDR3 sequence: CASSTPKGGGGSYEQYF. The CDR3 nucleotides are TGTGCCAGCAGCACCCCCAAGGGAGGCGGGGGCTCCTACGAGCAGTACTTC.

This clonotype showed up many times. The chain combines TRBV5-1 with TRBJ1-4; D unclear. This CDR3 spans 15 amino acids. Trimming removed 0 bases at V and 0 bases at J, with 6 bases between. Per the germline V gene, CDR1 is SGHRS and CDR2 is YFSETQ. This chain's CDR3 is CASSLEESTNEKLFF. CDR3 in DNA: TGCGCCAGCAGCTTGGAGGAGTCAACTAATGAAAAACTGTTTTTT.